This is a list of T cell receptor beta chains from one sample in a study of post-analysis software for immune sequencing data. TCRdb re-called the PCR reads through MiXCR, storing one row per CDR3 protein. Here the sample spans 450,000 to 650,000 distinct CDR3 sequences, roughly 46% being singletons. Input material: blood. The receptor source for this set is a girl aged 5-17 years with multiple sclerosis. CDR3s include the opening cysteine and the closing phenylalanine or tryptophan. A D gene is named only where the DNA matches it firmly. Rows give clone size only sometimes, using once, few, many, or a class for an expanded clone.

d_call	clone_size	j_call	cdr3_length	v_call	cdr3_aa	cdr3_nt
TRBD2	few	TRBJ2-3	14	TRBV5-1	CASSLRGATDTQYF	TGCGCCAGCAGTTTGCGGGGGGCAACAGATACGCAGTATTTT
TRBD2	few	TRBJ2-5	14	TRBV11-2	CASRRLSGEETQYF	TGTGCCAGCAGAAGACTTAGCGGGGAAGAGACCCAGTACTTC
NA	NA	TRBJ2-1	13	TRBV7-9	CASSLVLKNEQFF	TGTGCCAGCAGCTTAGTTCTGAAAAATGAGCAGTTCTTC
NA	NA	TRBJ1-1	14	TRBV10-3	CAISGGVGDTEAFF	TGTGCCATCAGCGGCGGGGTGGGGGACACTGAAGCTTTCTTT
TRBD1	NA	TRBJ2-5	13	TRBV19	CASREGGTETQYF	TGTGCCAGTAGAGAAGGGGGCACAGAGACCCAGTACTTC
TRBD1	NA	TRBJ1-5	13	TRBV6-2/TRBV6-3	CASKTGGNQPQHF	TGTGCCAGCAAAACAGGGGGAAATCAGCCCCAGCATTTT
TRBD2	NA	TRBJ2-5	14	TRBV7-6	CANSRGTNKETQYF	TGTGCCAACAGCCGAGGGACTAACAAAGAGACCCAGTACTTC
NA	NA	TRBJ2-7	14	TRBV29-1	CSAIGILSSYEQYF	TGCAGCGCCATCGGGATCCTGAGCTCCTACGAGCAGTACTTC
NA	NA	TRBJ1-2	13	TRBV7-2	CASSSTANYGYTF	TGTGCCAGCAGCTCGACTGCGAACTATGGCTACACCTTC
NA	NA	TRBJ1-4	15	TRBV6-5	CASSCSDQFREKLFF	TGTGCCAGCAGTTGCTCGGATCAGTTTCGTGAAAAACTGTTTTTT
NA	NA	TRBJ2-1	18	TRBV12-3/TRBV12-4	CASSLLGRRLSSYNEQFF	TGTGCCAGCAGCCTTTTGGGTAGGCGGTTGAGCTCCTACAATGAGCAGTTCTTC
TRBD1	NA	TRBJ1-2	15	TRBV12-3/TRBV12-4	CASSLGPRGRYGYTF	TGTGCCAGCAGTTTAGGTCCCAGGGGGCGTTATGGCTACACCTTC
NA	NA	TRBJ1-5	13	TRBV7-8	CASSLDKGQPQHF	TGTGCCAGCAGCTTAGACAAGGGACAGCCCCAGCATTTT
NA	NA	TRBJ1-1	15	TRBV10-3	CAISDRRDMNTEAFF	TGTGCCATCAGTGACCGTCGGGACATGAACACTGAAGCTTTCTTT
TRBD2	NA	TRBJ2-1	16	TRBV6-2/TRBV6-3	CASSYSSSGTYNEQFF	TGTGCCAGCAGTTACTCTTCTAGCGGTACCTACAATGAGCAGTTCTTC
NA	NA	TRBJ1-2	13	TRBV7-9	CASSFGTNLRYTF	TGTGCCAGCAGCTTTGGGACCAATCTCCGCTACACCTTC
TRBD1	NA	TRBJ1-2	14	TRBV5-1	CASSSITGEYGCTF	TGCGCCAGCAGCTCGATAACAGGGGAATATGGCTGCACCTTC
TRBD2	NA	TRBJ2-7	14	TRBV10-3	CATFPLAGPYEQYF	TGTGCCACCTTCCCACTAGCGGGACCCTACGAGCAGTACTTC
TRBD1	NA	TRBJ1-1	15	TRBV11-2	CASSLAGGTGRVAFF	TGTGCCAGCAGCTTAGCCGGCGGGACAGGTAGAGTAGCTTTCTTT
NA	NA	TRBJ2-3	15	TRBV10-3	CAISGGSLRTDTQYF	TGTGCCATCAGTGGAGGGTCACTCCGCACAGATACGCAGTATTTT
TRBD2	NA	TRBJ2-3	18	TRBV12-3/TRBV12-4	CASSRGLAGGPLTDTQYF	TGTGCCAGCAGCCGGGGTCTAGCGGGGGGTCCTCTCACAGATACGCAGTATTTT
NA	NA	TRBJ1-2	16	TRBV5-5	CASSLSPDGANYGYTF	TGTGCCAGCAGCTTGTCACCCGATGGCGCTAACTATGGCTACACCTTC
NA	NA	TRBJ2-7	14	TRBV6-1	CASSEVNRAHEQYF	TGTGCCAGCAGTGAAGTCAACAGAGCCCACGAGCAGTACTTC
TRBD1	few	TRBJ2-5	14	TRBV12-3/TRBV12-4	CASSPQGVWETQYF	TGTGCCAGCAGTCCACAGGGGGTCTGGGAGACCCAGTACTTC